This record concerns one TCR beta chain sequence. An end of the junction does not agree with germline; a read error may underlie this. Assay used: immunoSEQ multiplex PCR; TCRdb lists only in-frame clones, some missing. The profile shows tens of thousands of clones, roughly 73% of them singletons. This record belongs to a study of early stage breast cancer tumors. CDR1 is SSHAT and CDR2 is FNYEAQ in the germline V gene (reference sequence). The CDR3 totals 13 residues. Source material: blood. The receptor was derived from a person aged 35-49 years with breast cancer. This chain connects TRBV7-7 to TRBJ2-5; no clear D gene. The CDR3 bases are TGTGCTAGCAGTTCCCGCCTTCAGGAGACCCAGTACTTC. It is translated as CASSSRLQETQYF.